These 10 T cell receptor beta chains were sequenced from one sample in a study of human T cells and chemical hapten exposure. TCRdb passed the RACE reads through MiXCR, listing each CDR3 protein once. In the table there are approximately 100,000 distinct CDR3 sequences, about a tenth of which are singletons. Time point reported: patch test 2, 6 weeks after DPC sensitization. Noted treatment: therapeutic diphenylcyclopropenone sensitization with weekly scalp DPC. The specimen was whole blood, collected in connection with sensitization to the hapten diphenylcyclopropenone (DPC). The receptors stem from a woman aged 40 to 50 with alopecia areata. Some clones in this sample may be carry-over from other donors' samples.

The gene calls are TRBV12-3 or TRBV12-4 and TRBJ2-2; maybe TRBD2 (6 bases). The CDR3 length is 13 residues. V was clipped by 5 bases and J by 6 bases, with 10 bases between them. The CDR3 reads CASSTGVPGELFF. The CDR3 coding sequence is TGTGCCAGCAGTACGGGGGTACCCGGGGAGCTGTTTTTT.

Remarks on this clonotype: One base away lies a much larger clone, so this may be a sequencing read error. The chain has TRBV10-3 and TRBJ1-5; D is unresolved. CDR3 length: 14 residues. Germline lookup yields CDR1 ENHRY and CDR2 SYGVKD. The CDR3: CAISLGSGNQPQQF. CDR3 nucleotide sequence: TGTGCCATCAGTTTGGGCAGTGGCAATCAGCCCCAGCAATTT.

This clonotype has only a few counts. The rearrangement links TRBV24-1 to TRBJ2-1; tentatively, D is TRBD1 (5 bases). Germline loops: CDR1 KGHDR, CDR2 SFDVKD. The CDR3 contains 14 residues. Trimming shortened V by 7 bases and J by 13 bases, and 22 bases separated the two germline ends. CDR3 DNA sequence: TGTGCCACCAGGGAAAGGGGAATTGGACAACAACAGTTCTTC. Encoded protein: CATRERGIGQQQFF.

This clonotype was recorded many times. V usage is TRBV7-2 and J usage is TRBJ1-4, with D perhaps TRBD1 (5 bases). Trimming removed 2 bases from V and 8 bases from J, with 15 bases in between. This CDR3 spans 15 amino acids. Germline V lookup: CDR1 SGHTA, CDR2 FQGNSA. The CDR3 protein is CASSLSGLAGEKLFF. The CDR3 nucleotides are TGTGCCAGCAGCTTAAGCGGGCTCGCAGGGGAAAAACTGTTTTTT.

This clonotype was picked up a small number of times. The V call is TRBV27, the J call TRBJ1-1; the D is unclear. From germline, CDR1 is MNHEY and CDR2 SMNVEV (reference sequence). Trimming shortened V by 3 bases and J by 4 bases, and 15 bases separated the two germline ends. This CDR3 is 15 amino acids long. CDR3 sequence: CASSFVAGFGTEAFF. CDR3 bases: TGTGCCAGCAGTTTTGTCGCGGGATTTGGCACTGAAGCTTTCTTT.

This sequence joins TRBV20-1 and TRBJ2-7, with 8 bases matching TRBD2. The CDR3 extends over 13 amino acids. V shed 3 bases, J shed 3 bases, and the junction held 4 bases outside the gene matches. From germline, CDR1 is DFQATT and CDR2 SNEGSKA (reference sequence). The chain's CDR3 is CSASPSGLYEQYF. The DNA for the CDR3 is TGCAGTGCTAGCCCTAGCGGGCTCTACGAGCAGTACTTC.

The chain carries TRBV6-2 or TRBV6-3 and TRBJ2-3; D gene unclear. This CDR3 is 14 amino acids long. Germline CDR1 MNHEY, CDR2 SVGEGT. Deletions cut 6 bases from V and 4 bases from J, with 14 bases between. The CDR3 region has the DNA TGTGCCAGCAGACCGGGCCGTATTTCAGATACGCAGTATTTT. Its protein product is CASRPGRISDTQYF.

The sample holds many counts of this clonotype. J is TRBJ2-5 and V is TRBV28, with 8 bases lining up with TRBD2. The length of the CDR3 is 14 residues. With 5 bases clipped from V and 10 bases from J, the junction kept 12 bases outside the gene matches. Germline CDR1 is MDHEN and CDR2 is SYDVKM. The CDR3 spells CASSLSGLVNFQYF. CDR3 nucleotides: TGTGCCAGCAGTCTATCGGGACTAGTCAATTTCCAGTACTTC.

This clonotype has just a few counts. This sequence joins TRBV4-3 and TRBJ2-7, with D hard to call. This CDR3 has 14 amino acids. The V gene lost 1 base and the J gene lost 4 bases, with 11 bases spanning the gap. Germline CDR1 is LGHNA and CDR2 is YSLEER. The CDR3, as DNA: TGCGCCAGCAGCCAAGTGAAAACTCATTACGAGCAGTACTTC. Translated, it gives CASSQVKTHYEQYF.

V usage is TRBV3-1 and J usage is TRBJ1-5; D gene ambiguous. Looked up from germline, CDR1 is LGHDT and CDR2 is YNNKEL (reference sequence). The V and J ends lost 3 bases and 10 bases respectively, with 10 bases between them. The CDR3 consists of 12 residues. The CDR3 is CASSQGLGPQHF. CDR3 sequence (DNA): TGTGCCAGCAGCCAGGGGTTGGGCCCCCAGCATTTT.